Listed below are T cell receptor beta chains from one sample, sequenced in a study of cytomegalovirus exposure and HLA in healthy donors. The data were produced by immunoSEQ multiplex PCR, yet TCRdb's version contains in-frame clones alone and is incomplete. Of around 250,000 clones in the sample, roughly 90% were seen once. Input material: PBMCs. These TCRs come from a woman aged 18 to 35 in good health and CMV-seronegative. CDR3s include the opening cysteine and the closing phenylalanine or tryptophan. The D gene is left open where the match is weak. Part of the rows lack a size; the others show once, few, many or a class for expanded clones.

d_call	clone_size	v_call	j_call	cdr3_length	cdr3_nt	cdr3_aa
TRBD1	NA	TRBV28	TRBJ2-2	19	TGTGCCACTCCGAAGAGACAGGGGGCAGGAAACGGGGCTGGCGGGGAGCTGTTTTTT	CATPKRQGAGNGAGGELFF
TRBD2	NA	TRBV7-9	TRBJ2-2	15	TGTGCCAGCAGCTTGGGGGGGACTGGCACCGGGGAGCTGTTTTTT	CASSLGGTGTGELFF
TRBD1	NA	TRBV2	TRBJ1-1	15	TGTGCCAAAGACAGGGGGTCTTTGGGGAACACTGAAGCTTTCTTT	CAKDRGSLGNTEAFF
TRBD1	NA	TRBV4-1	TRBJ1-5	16	TGCGCCAGCAGCCAGGTGGACAGGCAAGACAATCAGCCCCAGCATTTT	CASSQVDRQDNQPQHF
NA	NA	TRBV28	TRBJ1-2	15	TGTGCCAGCACAACTTCCCCGGCAGGAAACTATGGCTACACCTTC	CASTTSPAGNYGYTF
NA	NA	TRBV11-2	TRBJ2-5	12	TGTGCCAGCAGCTCTACCCAAGAGACCCAGTACTTC	CASSSTQETQYF
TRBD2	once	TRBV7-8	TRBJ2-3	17	TGTGCCAGCAGCCTCGGGTTCGTGGGGGGGTTTCGGGATACGCAGTATTTT	CASSLGFVGGFRDTQYF
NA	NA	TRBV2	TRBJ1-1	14	TGTGCCAGCAGTGAAACAGGATTGAACACTGAAGCTTTCTTT	CASSETGLNTEAFF
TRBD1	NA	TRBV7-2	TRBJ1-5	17	TGTGCCAGCAGCTACGGGACAGTCCCTCATAGCAATCAGCCCCAGCATTTT	CASSYGTVPHSNQPQHF
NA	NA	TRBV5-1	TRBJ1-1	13	TGCGCCAGCAGCGAAACGGTCCAGGGGAAGGCTTTCTTT	CASSETVQGKAFF
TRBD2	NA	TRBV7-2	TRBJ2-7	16	TGTGCCAGCAGCCCCAGCATCGGCGGGGGGGCGTACGAGCAGTACTTC	CASSPSIGGGAYEQYF
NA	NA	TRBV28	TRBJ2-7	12	TGTGCCAGCAGTTTGGGCGTGTACGAGCAGTACTTC	CASSLGVYEQYF
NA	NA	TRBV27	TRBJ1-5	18	TGTGCCAGCAGTCTACTAAGCCCCGGGGGGGTTAGCAATCAGCCCCAGCATTTT	CASSLLSPGGVSNQPQHF
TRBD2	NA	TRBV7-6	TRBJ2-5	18	TGTGCCAGCAGCTCCTCCTTGACTAGCGGGGGGCAACCAGAGACCCAGTACTTC	CASSSSLTSGGQPETQYF
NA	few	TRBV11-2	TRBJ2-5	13	TGTGCCAGCAGCTTAGCCAACCGGGAGACCCAGTACTTC	CASSLANRETQYF
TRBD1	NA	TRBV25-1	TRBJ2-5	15	TGTGCCAGCAGTGAATGGGCAGGGGGCGGTGAGACCCAGTACTTC	CASSEWAGGGETQYF
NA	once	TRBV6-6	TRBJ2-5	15	TGTGCCAGCAGCAGATACCGACACCTCCAAGAGACCCAGTACTTC	CASSRYRHLQETQYF
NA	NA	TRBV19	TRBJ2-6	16	TGTGCCAGTAGTCCCTCTCGGGACTCTGGGGCCAACGTCCTGACTTTC	CASSPSRDSGANVLTF
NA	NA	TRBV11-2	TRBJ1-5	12	TGTGCCAGCAGCTTAGGAGATCAGCCCCAGCATTTT	CASSLGDQPQHF
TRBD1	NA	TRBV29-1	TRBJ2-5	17	TGCAGCGTTGACGGGACAGGGGCGCGAAATAGGCGGGAGACCCAGTACTTC	CSVDGTGARNRRETQYF
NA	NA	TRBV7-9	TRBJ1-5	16	TGTGCCAGCAGCTTAGCGACAGGTAGTAGCAATCAGCCCCAGCATTTT	CASSLATGSSNQPQHF
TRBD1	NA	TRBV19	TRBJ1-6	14	TGTGCCACCAGACAGGGGGCCTCTAATTCACCCCTCCACTTT	CATRQGASNSPLHF
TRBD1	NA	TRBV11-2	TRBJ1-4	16	TGTGCCAGCAGCATTACCCAACAGGGGGCCCATAGAAAACTGTTTTTT	CASSITQQGAHRKLFF
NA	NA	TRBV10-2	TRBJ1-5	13	TGCGCCAGCAGTGTCTCAGGCAATCAGCCCCAGCATTTT	CASSVSGNQPQHF
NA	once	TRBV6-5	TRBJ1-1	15	TGTGCCAGCAGTCCTATGGGGGCTATGGGGCCTGAAGCTTTCTTT	CASSPMGAMGPEAFF
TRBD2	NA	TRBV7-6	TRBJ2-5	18	TGTGCCAGCAGCTTAGTTGCCCCAATAGCGGGATTGGGAGAGACCCAGTACTTC	CASSLVAPIAGLGETQYF
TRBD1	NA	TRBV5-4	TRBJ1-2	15	TGTGCCAGCAGCACCCAGACAGGGATCGGCTATGGCTACACCTTC	CASSTQTGIGYGYTF
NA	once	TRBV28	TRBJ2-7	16	TGTGCCAGCAGCCCTGGGGATCTAGGGAGCTCCTACGAGCAGTACTTC	CASSPGDLGSSYEQYF
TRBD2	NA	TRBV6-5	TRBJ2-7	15	TGTGCCAGCAGTAATGGACTAGAAAGCTCCTACGAGCAGTACTTC	CASSNGLESSYEQYF
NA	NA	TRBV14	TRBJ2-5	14	TGTGCCAGCAGCCAATACAGGGTACAAGAGACCCAGTACTTC	CASSQYRVQETQYF
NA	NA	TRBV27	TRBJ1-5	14	TGTGCCAGCAGTTTGGGGGGGGGTACGGGACCCCAGCATTTT	CASSLGGGTGPQHF
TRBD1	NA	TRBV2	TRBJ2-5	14	TGTGCCAGCAGCGACGTAACAGGGGAAGAGACCCAGTACTTC	CASSDVTGEETQYF
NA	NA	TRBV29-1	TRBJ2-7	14	TGCAGCGTTGTCACAGGTTTGGCCTCCTACGAGCAGTACTTC	CSVVTGLASYEQYF
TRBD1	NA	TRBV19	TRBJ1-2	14	TGTGCCAGTGCCCGGGACAGGATTAACTATGGCTACACCTTC	CASARDRINYGYTF
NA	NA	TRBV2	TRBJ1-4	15	TGTGCCAGCAGGGGTTTCGCGGGGGCTAATGAAAAACTGTTTTTT	CASRGFAGANEKLFF
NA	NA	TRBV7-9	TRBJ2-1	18	TGTGCCAGCAGCTTAATGACTAGGGGCGGGGGCCCTGGGGATGAGCAGTTCTTC	CASSLMTRGGGPGDEQFF
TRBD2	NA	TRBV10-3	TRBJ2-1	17	TGTGCCATCAGTGCATACGGGGGGGGCATCTCCTACAATGAGCAGTTCTTC	CAISAYGGGISYNEQFF
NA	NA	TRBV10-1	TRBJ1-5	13	TGCGCCAGCAGTGGTAACAGGCATCAGCCCCAGCATTTT	CASSGNRHQPQHF
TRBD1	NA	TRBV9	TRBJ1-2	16	TGTGCCAGCAGCGTCAGAACAGGGGAAACTGATCCTGGCTACACCTTC	CASSVRTGETDPGYTF
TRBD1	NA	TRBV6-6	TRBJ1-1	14	TGTGCCAGCAGTGAGGGACAGCCCGTAATTGAAGCTTTCTTT	CASSEGQPVIEAFF
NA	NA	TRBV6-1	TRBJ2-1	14	TGTGCCAGCACGTTAGACAGCCAGTACAATGAGCAGTTCTTC	CASTLDSQYNEQFF
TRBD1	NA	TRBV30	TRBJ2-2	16	TGTGCCTGGAGTGTACAGGGGCAGTGGATCACCGGGGAGCTGTTTTTT	CAWSVQGQWITGELFF
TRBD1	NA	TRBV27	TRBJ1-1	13	TGTGCCAGCTCCACTGGGACAGGGGGCGAAGCTTTCTTT	CASSTGTGGEAFF
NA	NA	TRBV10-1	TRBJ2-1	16	TGCGCCAGCACCGCCACACTAGGAGTGGGGTACAATGAGCAGTTCTTC	CASTATLGVGYNEQFF
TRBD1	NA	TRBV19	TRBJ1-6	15	TGTGCCAGTGAGACGACCGGGACAGGGGATTCACCCCTCCACTTT	CASETTGTGDSPLHF
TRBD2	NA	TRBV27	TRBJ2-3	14	TGTGCCAGCAGTTTACCTAGCGGTACAGATACGCAGTATTTT	CASSLPSGTDTQYF
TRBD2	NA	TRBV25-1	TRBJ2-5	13	TGTGCCAGCAGTAAGAGCGGGGCAGAGACCCAGTACTTC	CASSKSGAETQYF